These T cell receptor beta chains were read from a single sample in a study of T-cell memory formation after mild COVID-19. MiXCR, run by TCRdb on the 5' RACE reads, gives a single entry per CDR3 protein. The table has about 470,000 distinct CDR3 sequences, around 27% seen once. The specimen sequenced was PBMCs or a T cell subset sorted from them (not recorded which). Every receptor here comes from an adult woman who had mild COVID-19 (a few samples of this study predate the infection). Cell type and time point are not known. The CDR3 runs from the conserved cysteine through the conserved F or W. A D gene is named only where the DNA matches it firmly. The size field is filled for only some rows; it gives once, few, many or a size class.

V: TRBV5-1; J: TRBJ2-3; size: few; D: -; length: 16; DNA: TGCGCCAGCAGCCCCCCGACGGGGACTAGCACAGATACGCAGTATTTT; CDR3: CASSPPTGTSTDTQYF
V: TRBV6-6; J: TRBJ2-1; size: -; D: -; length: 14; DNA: TGTGCCAGCAGTAACGAGGGGGAGTACAATGAGCAGTTCTTC; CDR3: CASSNEGEYNEQFF
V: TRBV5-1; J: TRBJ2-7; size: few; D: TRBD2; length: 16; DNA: TGCGCCAGCAGCTGGACTAGCGGTCTAAGCTCCTACGAGCAGTACTTC; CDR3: CASSWTSGLSSYEQYF
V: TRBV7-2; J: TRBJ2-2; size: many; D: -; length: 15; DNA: TGTGCCAGCAGCTTAGGACAGGTGAACACCGGGGAGCTGTTTTTT; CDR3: CASSLGQVNTGELFF
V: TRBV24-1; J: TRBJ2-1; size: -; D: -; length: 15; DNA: TGTGCCACCAGTGACACGACCCCCCGGGGGAATGAGCAGTTCTTC; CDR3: CATSDTTPRGNEQFF
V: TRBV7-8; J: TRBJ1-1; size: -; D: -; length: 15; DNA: TGTGCCAGCAGGGCGGCCCAGGGGATGAACACTGAAGCTTTCTTT; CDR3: CASRAAQGMNTEAFF
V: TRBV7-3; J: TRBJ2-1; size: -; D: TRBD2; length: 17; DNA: TGTGCCAGCAGCTTAACGGGTGCTAGCGGGAGATACAATGAGCAGTTCTTC; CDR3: CASSLTGASGRYNEQFF
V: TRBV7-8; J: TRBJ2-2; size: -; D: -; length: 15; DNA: TGTGCCAGCAGCCGCCCAAGCGGATACACCGGGGAGCTGTTTTTT; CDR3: CASSRPSGYTGELFF
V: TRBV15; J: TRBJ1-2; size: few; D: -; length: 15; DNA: TGTGCCACCAGCAAAAGACAGACGGGGTATGGAGGCTACACCTTC; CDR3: CATSKRQTGYGGYTF
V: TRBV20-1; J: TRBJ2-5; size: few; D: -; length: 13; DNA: TGCAGTGCTAGATTGCAGGCAGGGGAGACCCAGTACTTC; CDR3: CSARLQAGETQYF